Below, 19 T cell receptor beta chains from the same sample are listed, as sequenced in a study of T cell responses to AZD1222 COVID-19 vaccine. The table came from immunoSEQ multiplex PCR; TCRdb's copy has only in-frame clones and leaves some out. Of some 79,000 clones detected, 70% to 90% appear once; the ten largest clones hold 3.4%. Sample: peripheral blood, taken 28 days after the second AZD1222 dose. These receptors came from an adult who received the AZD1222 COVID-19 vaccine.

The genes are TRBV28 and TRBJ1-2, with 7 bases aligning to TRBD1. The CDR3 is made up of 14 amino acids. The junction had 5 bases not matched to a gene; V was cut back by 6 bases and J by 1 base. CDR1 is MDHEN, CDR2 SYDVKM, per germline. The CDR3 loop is CASRGTAINYGYTF. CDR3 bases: TGTGCCAGCAGGGGGACAGCTATTAACTATGGCTACACCTTC.

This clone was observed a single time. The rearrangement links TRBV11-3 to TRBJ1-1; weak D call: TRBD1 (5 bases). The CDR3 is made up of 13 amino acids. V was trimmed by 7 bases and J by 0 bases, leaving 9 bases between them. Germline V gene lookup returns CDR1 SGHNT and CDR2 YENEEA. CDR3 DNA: TGTGCCAGCAAAGACAGCATGAACACTGAAGCTTTCTTT. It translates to CASKDSMNTEAFF.

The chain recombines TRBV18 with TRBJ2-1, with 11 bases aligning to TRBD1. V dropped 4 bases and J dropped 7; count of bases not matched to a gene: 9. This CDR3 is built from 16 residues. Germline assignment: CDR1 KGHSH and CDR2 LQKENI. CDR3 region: CASSRLGTGGTNEQFF. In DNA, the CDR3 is TGTGCCAGCTCACGTTTGGGGACAGGGGGAACAAATGAGCAGTTCTTC.

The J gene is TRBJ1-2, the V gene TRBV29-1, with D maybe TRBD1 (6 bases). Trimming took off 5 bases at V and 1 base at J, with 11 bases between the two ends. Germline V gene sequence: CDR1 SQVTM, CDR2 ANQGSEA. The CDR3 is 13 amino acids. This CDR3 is CSVRAGDNYGYTF. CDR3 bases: TGCAGCGTTCGGGCAGGGGATAACTATGGCTACACCTTC.

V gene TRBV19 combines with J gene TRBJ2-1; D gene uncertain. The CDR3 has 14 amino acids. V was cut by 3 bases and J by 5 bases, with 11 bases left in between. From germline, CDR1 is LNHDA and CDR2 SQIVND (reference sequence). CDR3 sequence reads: CASSISNVHNEQFF. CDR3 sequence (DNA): TGTGCCAGTAGTATTTCGAACGTCCACAATGAGCAGTTCTTC.

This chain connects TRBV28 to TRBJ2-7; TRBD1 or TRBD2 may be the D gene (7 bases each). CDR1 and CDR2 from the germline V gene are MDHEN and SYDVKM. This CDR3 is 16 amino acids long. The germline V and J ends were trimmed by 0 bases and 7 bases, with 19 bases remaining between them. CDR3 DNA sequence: TGTGCCAGCAGTTTATGGGGGGGGGACAGCCATGGAGAGCAGTACTTC. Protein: CASSLWGGDSHGEQYF.

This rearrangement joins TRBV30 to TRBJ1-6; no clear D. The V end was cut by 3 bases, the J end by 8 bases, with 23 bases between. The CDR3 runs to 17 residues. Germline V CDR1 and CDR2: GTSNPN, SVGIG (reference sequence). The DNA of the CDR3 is TGTGCCTGGAGCCTGATTGTAAGCAGAGCGGACCATTCACCCCTCCACTTT. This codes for CAWSLIVSRADHSPLHF.

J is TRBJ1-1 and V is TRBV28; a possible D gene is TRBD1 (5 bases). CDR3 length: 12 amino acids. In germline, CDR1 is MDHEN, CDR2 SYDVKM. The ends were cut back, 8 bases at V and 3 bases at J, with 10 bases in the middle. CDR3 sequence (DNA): TGTGCCAGCCGCATGGGGGACACTGAAGCTTTCTTT. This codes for CASRMGDTEAFF. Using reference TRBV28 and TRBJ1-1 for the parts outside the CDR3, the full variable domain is DVKVTQSSRYLVKRTGEKVFLECVQDMDHENMFWYRQDPGLGLRLIYFSYDVKMKEKGDIPEGYSVSREKKERFSLILESASTNQTSMYLCASRMGDTEAFFGQGTRLTVV.

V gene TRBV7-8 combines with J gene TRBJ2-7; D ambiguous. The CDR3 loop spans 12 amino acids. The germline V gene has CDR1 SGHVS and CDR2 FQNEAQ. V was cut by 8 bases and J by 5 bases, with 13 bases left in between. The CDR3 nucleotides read TGTGCCAGCGTATCTGGTTTCCACGAGCAGTACTTC. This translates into CASVSGFHEQYF.

The CDR3 region has the DNA TGCGCCAGCAGCTTGGAGGGTCAGGGGGACCAGCCCCAGCATTTT. The encoded protein is CASSLEGQGDQPQHF. This chain uses TRBV5-1 with TRBJ1-5; 7 nucleotides line up with TRBD1. Germline CDR1 reads SGHRS; CDR2 reads YFSETQ. This CDR3 region has 15 residues. J lost 7 bases, V lost 0 bases, and 7 bases had no gene match.

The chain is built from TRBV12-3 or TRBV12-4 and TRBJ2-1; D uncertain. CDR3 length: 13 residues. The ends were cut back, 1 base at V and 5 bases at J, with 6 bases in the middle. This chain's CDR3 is CASSLGRNNEQFF. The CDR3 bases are TGTGCCAGCAGTTTAGGGCGGAACAATGAGCAGTTCTTC.

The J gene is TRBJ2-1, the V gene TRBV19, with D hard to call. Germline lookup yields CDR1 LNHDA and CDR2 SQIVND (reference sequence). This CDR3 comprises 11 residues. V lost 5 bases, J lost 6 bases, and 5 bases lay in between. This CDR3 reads CASSGSNEQFF. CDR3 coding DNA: TGTGCCAGTAGTGGAAGCAATGAGCAGTTCTTC.

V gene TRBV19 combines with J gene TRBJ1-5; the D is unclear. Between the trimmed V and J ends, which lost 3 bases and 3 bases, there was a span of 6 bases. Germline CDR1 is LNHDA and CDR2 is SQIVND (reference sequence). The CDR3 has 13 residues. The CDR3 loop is CASSMSVNQPQHF. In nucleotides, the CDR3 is TGTGCCAGTAGTATGTCGGTCAATCAGCCCCAGCATTTT.

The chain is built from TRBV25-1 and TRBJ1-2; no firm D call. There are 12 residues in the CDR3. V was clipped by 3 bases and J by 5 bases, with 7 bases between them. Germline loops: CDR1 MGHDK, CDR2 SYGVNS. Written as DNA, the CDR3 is TGTGCCAGCAGTGACAGGAGGTATGGCTACACCTTC. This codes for CASSDRRYGYTF.

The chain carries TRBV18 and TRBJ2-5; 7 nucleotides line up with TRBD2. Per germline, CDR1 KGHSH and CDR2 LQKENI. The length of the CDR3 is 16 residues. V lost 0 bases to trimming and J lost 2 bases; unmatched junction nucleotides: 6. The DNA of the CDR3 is TGTGCCAGCTCACCACCGGCTAGCGGTATACAAGAGACCCAGTACTTC. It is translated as CASSPPASGIQETQYF.

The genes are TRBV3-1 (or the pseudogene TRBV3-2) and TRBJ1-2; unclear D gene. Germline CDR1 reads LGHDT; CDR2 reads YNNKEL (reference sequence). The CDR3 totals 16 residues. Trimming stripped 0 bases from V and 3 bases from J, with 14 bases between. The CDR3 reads CASSQDRKGSYYGYTF. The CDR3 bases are TGTGCCAGCAGCCAAGATAGGAAGGGTTCGTACTATGGCTACACCTTC.

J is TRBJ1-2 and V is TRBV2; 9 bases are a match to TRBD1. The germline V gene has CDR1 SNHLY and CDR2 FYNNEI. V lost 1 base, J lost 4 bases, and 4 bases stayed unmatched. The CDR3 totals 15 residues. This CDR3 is CASSEEGQGPYGYTF. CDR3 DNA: TGTGCCAGCAGTGAAGAAGGACAGGGGCCCTATGGCTACACCTTC.

The CDR3 spells CASSKGGDTEAFF. The CDR3 nucleotides read TGCGCCAGCAGCAAAGGAGGAGACACTGAAGCTTTCTTT. The V gene is TRBV5-1, the J gene TRBJ1-1; D is undetermined. V was cut by 4 bases and J by 3 bases, with 10 bases left in between. Germline CDR1 is SGHRS and CDR2 is YFSETQ. The length of the CDR3 is 13 residues.

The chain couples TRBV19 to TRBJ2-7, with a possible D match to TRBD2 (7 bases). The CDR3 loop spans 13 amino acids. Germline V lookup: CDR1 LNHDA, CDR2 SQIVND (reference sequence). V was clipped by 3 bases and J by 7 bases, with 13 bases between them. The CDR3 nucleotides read TGTGCCAGTAGTATCTTCGGGGGGCGTGAGCAGTACTTC. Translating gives CASSIFGGREQYF.